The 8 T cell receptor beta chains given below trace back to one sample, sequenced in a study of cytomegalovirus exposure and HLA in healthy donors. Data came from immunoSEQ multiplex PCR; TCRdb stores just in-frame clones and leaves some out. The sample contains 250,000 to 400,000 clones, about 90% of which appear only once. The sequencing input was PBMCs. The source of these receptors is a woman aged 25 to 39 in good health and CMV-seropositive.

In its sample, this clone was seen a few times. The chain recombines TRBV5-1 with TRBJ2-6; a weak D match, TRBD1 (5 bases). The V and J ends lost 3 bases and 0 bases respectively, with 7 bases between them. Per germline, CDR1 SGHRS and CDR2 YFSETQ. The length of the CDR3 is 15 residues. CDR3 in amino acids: CASSSDSSGANVLTF. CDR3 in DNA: TGCGCCAGCAGCTCAGACAGCTCTGGGGCCAACGTCCTGACTTTC.

The CDR3 sequence: CASSPMIRRSSDMNTEAFF. The CDR3 nucleotides are TGTGCCAGCAGCCCTATGATAAGGAGGAGCTCGGACATGAACACTGAAGCTTTCTTT. The chain combines TRBV7-7 with TRBJ1-1; D perhaps matches TRBD1 (5 bases). V was shortened by 5 bases and J by 0 bases, with 25 bases between the two germline ends. Germline loops: CDR1 SSHAT, CDR2 FNYEAQ (reference sequence). The CDR3 spans 19 residues.

This chain's CDR3 is CASRVDRSFNEKLFF. DNA of the CDR3: TGTGCCAGCAGGGTAGACAGAAGCTTTAATGAAAAACTGTTTTTT. The chain uses TRBV6-1 and TRBJ1-4, with a tentative D call TRBD1 (5 bases). With 6 bases removed from V and 4 bases from J, the gap between germline ends came to 15 bases. The CDR3 is 15 residues long. Germline V gene lookup returns CDR1 MNHNS and CDR2 SASEGT.

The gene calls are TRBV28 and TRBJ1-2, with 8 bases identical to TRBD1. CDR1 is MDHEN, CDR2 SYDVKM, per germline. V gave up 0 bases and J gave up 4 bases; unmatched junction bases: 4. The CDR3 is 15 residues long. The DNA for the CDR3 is TGTGCCAGCAGTTTATGGGACAGGGCCTCCTATGGCTACACCTTC. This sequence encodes CASSLWDRASYGYTF.

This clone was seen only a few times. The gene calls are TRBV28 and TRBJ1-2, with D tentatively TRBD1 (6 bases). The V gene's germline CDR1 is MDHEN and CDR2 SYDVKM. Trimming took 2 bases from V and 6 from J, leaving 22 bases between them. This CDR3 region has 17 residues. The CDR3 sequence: CASSLRTTGHLTDGYTF. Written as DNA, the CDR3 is TGTGCCAGCAGTTTACGGACGACGGGACACTTAACCGATGGCTACACCTTC.

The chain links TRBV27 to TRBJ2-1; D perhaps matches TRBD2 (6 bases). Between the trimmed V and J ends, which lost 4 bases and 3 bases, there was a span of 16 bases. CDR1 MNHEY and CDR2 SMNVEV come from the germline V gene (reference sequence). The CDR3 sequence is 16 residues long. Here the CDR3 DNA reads TGTGCCAGCAGTTGGGGACCGGGACTCGTCTACAATGAGCAGTTCTTC. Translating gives CASSWGPGLVYNEQFF.

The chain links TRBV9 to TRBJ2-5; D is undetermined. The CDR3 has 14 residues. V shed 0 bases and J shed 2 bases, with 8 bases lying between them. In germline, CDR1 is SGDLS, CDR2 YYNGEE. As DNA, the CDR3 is TGTGCCAGCAGCGTAGACGCGGTTCAAGAGACCCAGTACTTC. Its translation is CASSVDAVQETQYF. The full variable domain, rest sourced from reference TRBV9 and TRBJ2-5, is DSGVTQTPKHLITATGQRVTLRCSPRSGDLSVYWYQQSLDQGLQFLIQYYNGEERAKGNILERFSAQQFPDLHSELNLSSLELGDSALYFCASSVDAVQETQYFGPGTRLLVL.

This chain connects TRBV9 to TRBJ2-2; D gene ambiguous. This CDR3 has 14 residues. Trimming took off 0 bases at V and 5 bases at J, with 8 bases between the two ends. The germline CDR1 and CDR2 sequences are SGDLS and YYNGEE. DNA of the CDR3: TGTGCCAGCAGCGTAGTCTCTACAACCGGGGAGCTGTTTTTT. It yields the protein CASSVVSTTGELFF.